This TCR beta chain was observed in a study of control samples from healthy donors and cancer patients. Germline CDR1 is SGHAT and CDR2 is FQNNGV. This CDR3 region has 15 residues. V gave up 5 bases and J gave up 8 bases; unmatched junction bases: 8. Profiled with immunoSEQ multiplex PCR; TCRdb holds only in-frame clones, not every one. The table lists about 97,000 clones, around 88% of them singletons. The sample comprised blood. This sequence originates from a man under 40 in good health. The V and J genes are TRBV11-2 and TRBJ1-6, with TRBD1 matching over 8 bases. The CDR3 protein is CASSAGTGPYSPLHF. The CDR3 DNA is TGTGCCAGCAGCGCAGGGACAGGACCTTATTCACCCCTCCACTTT. Full variable domain (remainder filled in from reference TRBV11-2 and TRBJ1-6): EAGVAQSPRYKIIEKRQSVAFWCNPISGHATLYWYQQILGQGPKLLIQFQNNGVVDDSQLPKDRFSAERLKGVDSTLKIQPAKLEDSAVYLCASSAGTGPYSPLHFGNGTRLTVT.